The source of this T cell receptor (beta chain) is a study of T cells in Graves' hyperthyroidism and ophthalmopathy. Diagnoses were established using clinical symptoms, serum thyroxine and TRAb, thyroid ultrasound and orbital computed tomography. Amplification yielded TCR beta CDR3 regions, with RNA transcripts as the source. An initial round of RT-PCR targeting the TCR CDR3 relied on the HTBI primer set. TCRdb itself ran the multiplex PCR reads through MiXCR, one entry per CDR3 protein. The sample has over 550,000 distinct CDR3 sequences; approximately 15% are singletons. This clonotype has at least ten counts. V was cut by 5 bases and J by 6 bases, with 20 bases left in between. The CDR3 spans 15 residues.

This sequence was found in a woman aged 18-29 years with Graves' hyperthyroidism. This chain uses TRBV12-3 or TRBV12-4 with TRBJ2-7; TRBD2 might be the D (5 bases). The sequencing sample was made of blood. This CDR3 reads CASSPDGRKSGEQYF. The CDR3 DNA reads TGTGCCAGCAGTCCGGACGGGCGGAAAAGCGGCGAGCAGTACTTC.